This TCR beta chain was identified in a study of blood T cell repertoires in COVID-19. CDR1 is SQVTM and CDR2 is ANQGSEA in the germline V gene. Trimming at V came to 1 base and at J to 4 bases, leaving 1 base not matched to a gene. The CDR3 totals 14 residues. Only in-frame clones appear in the TCRdb table, and some are missing; sequencing was by immunoSEQ multiplex PCR. The sample shows 85,000 to 110,000 clones, more than 70% of them seen only once. The sequence derives from an older woman with acute or convalescent COVID-19. The rearrangement uses TRBV29-1 and TRBJ2-1; 10 positions match TRBD2. Input material: peripheral blood. The CDR3 sequence is CSVEGTSGYNEQFF. CDR3 in DNA: TGCAGCGTTGAAGGGACTAGCGGATACAATGAGCAGTTCTTC.